This T cell receptor (beta chain) was profiled in a study of cytomegalovirus exposure and HLA in healthy donors. Amplification used 60 Vbeta primers and 13 Jbeta primers. Libraries were prepared by immunoSEQ multiplex PCR; TCRdb keeps only in-frame clonotypes and omits some of them. Of 150,000 to 200,000 clones in the sample, approximately 81% were seen once. Per the germline V gene, CDR1 is SGHNT and CDR2 is YENEEA. The V segment lost 5 bases and the J segment 4 bases; nucleotides outside the gene matches: 3. The CDR3 loop spans 13 amino acids. The origin of this receptor is a woman aged 25 to 39 in good health and CMV-seronegative. V usage is TRBV11-3 and J usage is TRBJ2-3; 7 bases are a match to TRBD2. Sequencing was performed on PBMCs. CDR3 region: CASSRTRADTQYF. Written as DNA, the CDR3 is TGTGCCAGCAGCCGGACTAGGGCAGATACGCAGTATTTT.